This T cell receptor (beta chain) was sequenced in a study of T cells in Graves' hyperthyroidism and ophthalmopathy. This clonotype was detected only a few times. RNA transcripts served as the template for amplifying TCR beta CDR3 regions. Initially, a first-round RT-PCR of the TCR CDR3 employed the HTBI primer set. MiXCR, run by TCRdb on the multiplex PCR reads, gives a single entry per CDR3 protein. In the table there are some 460,000 distinct CDR3 sequences, around 14% of which are singletons. Germline V gene data show CDR1 as ENHRY and CDR2 as SYGVKD. CDR3 length: 13 residues. V was trimmed by 8 bases and J by 10 bases, leaving 15 bases between them. Investigators excluded patients with uncontrolled infection, other autoimmune disease, pregnancy or lactation.

Sequencing used blood. The source of this sequence is a woman aged 18-29 years with Graves' hyperthyroidism. This chain uses TRBV10-3 with TRBJ1-6; TRBD1 is a possible D gene (6 bases). The CDR3 DNA follows: TGTGCCATCGCAGGGGAAGAGGGCTCACCCCTCCACTTT. Residues: CAIAGEEGSPLHF.